The sequence of this T cell receptor (beta chain) was determined in a study of blood T cell repertoires in COVID-19. At the level of the study: The study drew acute and convalescent COVID-19 samples from the United States, Italy and Spain. T cells, B-cell-depleted T cells, or PBMCs supplied cDNA or gDNA.

Per the original methods: By means of reference gene primer amplification, nucleated cell counts were estimated. Sequencing used immunoSEQ multiplex PCR; TCRdb keeps in-frame clones, though not all of them. V and J calls and clone size are copied from that table; D and trimming were computed from the DNA. There are around 370,000 clones in the sample; 80% to 90% occur only once, and around 6% lies in the top ten. Looked up from germline, CDR1 is KGHDR and CDR2 is SFDVKD. V trimming: 3 bases; J trimming: 8 bases; junction bases outside the gene matches: 9. The CDR3 spans 15 residues. Seattle's cohort entered during active infection and was followed longitudinally.

This receptor was identified in a woman aged 45-60 years with COVID-19, enrolled during active disease. The sequenced sample consisted of peripheral blood. The genes are TRBV24-1 and TRBJ2-1; TRBD1 matches 7 bases. Here the CDR3 reads CATSDPETGRDEQFF. The CDR3 region has the DNA TGTGCCACCAGTGATCCTGAGACAGGGAGAGATGAGCAGTTCTTC.